The clone carrying this TCR beta chain was counted a few times. As yet, its antigen is unknown. The data were taken from a study of T-cell memory formation after mild COVID-19. A 5'RACE reaction primed in the constant segment made cDNA libraries of TCR alpha and TCR beta, and these carried sample barcodes and UMIs. MiXCR, run by TCRdb on the 5' RACE reads, gives a single entry per CDR3 protein. The data contain 350,000 to 500,000 distinct CDR3 sequences, more than 20% of them singletons. V shed 7 bases and J 5 bases; nucleotides not matched to a gene: 14. This CDR3 is 16 amino acids long. Germline V CDR1 and CDR2: SQVTM, ANQGSEA. The study's findings and limits: Pre-infection memory held some responding clones, suggesting pre-existing cross-reactive T cells responded. Later expanders leaned CD4+, whereas clones that contracted between day 15 and 85 were balanced CD4/CD8.

The receptor's source is an adult woman who had mild COVID-19 (a few samples of this study predate the infection). Cell type and time point are not known. Input material: PBMCs or a T cell subset sorted from them (not recorded which). The J gene is TRBJ2-3, the V gene TRBV29-1; 11 bases fit TRBD2. The CDR3, as DNA: TGCAGCGCCACTACGACTCTAGCGGGAGGAGGAGATACGCAGTATTTT. Encoded protein: CSATTTLAGGGDTQYF.